One sample yielded the 27 T cell receptor beta chains listed below, sequenced in a study of memory CD4+ T cells and cytomegalovirus serostatus. The protocol was immunoSEQ multiplex PCR, while the TCRdb copy is restricted to in-frame clones and leaves out a portion. The sample consists of about 82,000 clones, approximately 80% of them appearing once. The sort gate was single viable CD3+CD4+CD8-CD45RO+ cells for memory CD4+ T cells. Specimen: memory CD4+ T cells from blood. The receptors were sampled from an adult in good health and CMV-seronegative.

The gene calls are TRBV5-4 and TRBJ1-6, with 7 bases that match TRBD1. V lost 4 bases and J lost 7; bases outside the gene matches: 11. Germline lookup yields CDR1 SGHNT and CDR2 YYREEE (reference sequence). The length of the CDR3 is 16 residues. The CDR3 region is CASSPKQGTVNSPLHF. The CDR3 DNA follows: TGTGCCAGCAGCCCTAAACAGGGGACCGTCAATTCACCCCTCCACTTT.

V gene TRBV5-1 combines with J gene TRBJ2-2; 15 bases line up with TRBD2. The V segment lost 3 bases and the J segment 4 bases; nucleotides outside the gene matches: 4. The CDR3 sequence is 17 residues long. From germline, CDR1 is SGHRS and CDR2 YFSETQ. The DNA for the CDR3 is TGCGCCAGCAGCTCTGGACTAGCGGGGGGGTTCACCGGGGAGCTGTTTTTT. Protein: CASSSGLAGGFTGELFF.

V is TRBV11-1 and J is TRBJ2-3; D uncertain. The CDR3 is made up of 15 amino acids. Germline V gives CDR1 SGHAT, CDR2 FQDESV (reference sequence). V was trimmed by 2 bases and J by 0 bases, leaving 9 bases between them. The CDR3 loop is CASSLFTFSTDTQYF. CDR3 in DNA: TGTGCCAGCAGCTTATTCACTTTTAGCACAGATACGCAGTATTTT.

Here the CDR3 reads CASSPRDTSYEQYF. CDR3 bases: TGTGCCAGCAGTCCGCGGGACACTTCCTACGAGCAGTACTTC. This rearrangement joins TRBV6-5 to TRBJ2-7; D possibly uses TRBD1 or TRBD2 (6 bases each). Germline V lookup: CDR1 MNHEY, CDR2 SVGAGI. The CDR3 is 14 amino acids. The V gene lost 5 bases and the J gene lost 1 base, with 12 bases spanning the gap.

This chain links TRBV4-2 with TRBJ1-1; TRBD1 matches at 9 bases. After removal of 4 bases from V and 5 bases from J, the junction contained 5 bases not matched to a gene. The CDR3 extends over 14 amino acids. From germline, CDR1 is LGHNA and CDR2 YNFKEQ. This CDR3 is CASSLTGGETEAFF. CDR3 nucleotide sequence: TGTGCCAGCAGCCTTACAGGGGGCGAAACTGAAGCTTTCTTT.

The CDR3: CAWSGDRGPRQPQHF. CDR3 coding DNA: TGTGCCTGGAGTGGGGACAGGGGGCCTCGTCAGCCCCAGCATTTT. This chain uses TRBV30 with TRBJ1-5; 12 bases match TRBD1. This CDR3 region has 15 residues. Trimming cost V 1 base and J 6 bases; bases outside gene matches: 4. CDR1 GTSNPN and CDR2 SVGIG come from the germline V gene (reference sequence). Full variable domain (missing parts from reference TRBV30 and TRBJ1-5): SQTIHQWPATLVQPVGSPLSLECTVEGTSNPNLYWYRQAAGRGLQLLFYSVGIGQISSEVPQNLSASRPQDRQFILSSKKLLLSDSGFYLCAWSGDRGPRQPQHFGDGTRLSIL.

This clone was detected only once. A read error may produce the germline difference seen at one junction end. The chain employs TRBV11-2 and TRBJ1-2; TRBD1 aligns across 7 bases. CDR3 length: 14 amino acids. Germline V gives CDR1 SGHAT, CDR2 FQNNGV. The CDR3 region is CASRQQGRNYGYTF. In nucleotides, the CDR3 is TGTGCCAGCAGACAACAGGGGCGGAACTATGGCTACACTTTC.

This chain joins TRBV7-9 and TRBJ1-2, with D unresolved. The germline gives CDR1 SEHNR, CDR2 FQNEAQ (reference sequence). The V gene lost 1 base and the J gene lost 4 bases, with 4 bases spanning the gap. This CDR3 comprises 12 residues. The CDR3 spells CASSLEVYGYTF. CDR3 nucleotide sequence: TGTGCCAGCAGCTTAGAAGTCTATGGCTACACCTTC.

The rearrangement uses TRBV30 and TRBJ2-7; the D gene is possibly TRBD1 (6 bases). The V end lost 2 bases, the J end lost 6 bases, and 11 bases lay between the germline ends. The CDR3 spans 12 residues. Germline V gene data show CDR1 as GTSNPN and CDR2 as SVGIG (reference sequence). The CDR3 here is CAWSPTGREQYF. The DNA of the CDR3 is TGTGCCTGGAGTCCTACAGGGCGCGAGCAGTACTTC.

The chain links TRBV27 to TRBJ2-7, with 7 bases matching TRBD1. This CDR3 spans 15 amino acids. Germline V gene lookup returns CDR1 MNHEY and CDR2 SMNVEV (reference sequence). The J segment lost 2 bases and the V segment lost 5 bases, leaving 9 bases of the junction unmatched. DNA of the CDR3: TGTGCCAGCAGTGAGCCCCGACAGGGCCCCTACGAGCAGTACTTC. Its protein product is CASSEPRQGPYEQYF.

As concerns this clone: The sample has other DNA sequences that encode this CDR3 too. The chain combines TRBV9 with TRBJ1-2; unclear D gene. The CDR3 has 13 amino acids. Trimming removed 0 bases at V and 0 bases at J, with 3 bases between. Germline V gene data show CDR1 as SGDLS and CDR2 as YYNGEE. Here the CDR3 reads CASSVAANYGYTF. CDR3 DNA: TGTGCCAGCAGCGTAGCAGCTAACTATGGCTACACCTTC.

The chain joins TRBV2 to TRBJ1-4; D not certain. Trimming cost V 6 bases and J 3 bases, with 5 bases left between them. Germline values: CDR1 SNHLY, CDR2 FYNNEI. The CDR3 spans 12 residues. CDR3 sequence reads: CASRTSNEKLFF. The CDR3 nucleotides are TGTGCCAGCAGGACGTCTAATGAAAAACTGTTTTTT.

CDR3 loop: CASTASATNEKLFF. In DNA, the CDR3 is TGTGCCAGCACAGCATCTGCAACTAATGAAAAACTGTTTTTT. This chain connects TRBV6-1 to TRBJ1-4; no definite D call. Trimming stripped 7 bases from V and 0 bases from J, with 9 bases between. The germline V gene encodes CDR1 MNHNS and CDR2 SASEGT. CDR3 length: 14 residues.

The chain recombines TRBV5-1 with TRBJ1-1; D gene uncertain. The germline V gene has CDR1 SGHRS and CDR2 YFSETQ. The CDR3 has 13 residues. The V end was cut by 1 base, the J end by 3 bases, with 7 bases between. In DNA, the CDR3 is TGCGCCAGCAGCTTGCAAAGGGACACTGAAGCTTTCTTT. Its protein product is CASSLQRDTEAFF. The full variable domain, its missing parts supplied by reference TRBV5-1 and TRBJ1-1, is KAGVTQTPRYLIKTRGQQVTLSCSPISGHRSVSWYQQTPGQGLQFLFEYFSETQRNKGNFPGRFSGRQFSNSRSEMNVSTLELGDSALYLCASSLQRDTEAFFGQGTRLTVV.

The V and J genes are TRBV7-8 and TRBJ1-5; D is perhaps TRBD1 (6 bases). Germline V CDR1 and CDR2: SGHVS, FQNEAQ. Trimming left V 5 bases short and J 9 bases short, with 11 bases between. The CDR3 spans 12 residues. CDR3 coding DNA: TGTGCCAGCAGCGAAGAGGACAGGCCCCAGCATTTT. Residues: CASSEEDRPQHF.

This chain connects TRBV28 to TRBJ1-2; 8 bases line up with TRBD1. Germline lookup yields CDR1 MDHEN and CDR2 SYDVKM. The CDR3 spans 15 residues. V was pared by 5 bases and J by 4 bases, with 9 bases of the junction left unmatched. This CDR3 is CASSTGGVRVYGYTF. The CDR3, as DNA: TGTGCCAGCAGTACAGGGGGGGTGCGGGTCTATGGCTACACCTTC.

The rearrangement joins TRBV5-4 to TRBJ2-4; 7 nucleotides align to TRBD1. Germline V lookup: CDR1 SGHNT, CDR2 YYREEE (reference sequence). The ends lost 3 bases at V and 8 bases at J; junction bases unmatched: 8. The CDR3 totals 14 residues. In DNA form, the CDR3 reads TGTGCCAGCAGCTCTAAGACAGGGAAGGACATTCAGTACTTC. This sequence encodes CASSSKTGKDIQYF. The full variable domain, with the rest looked up from reference TRBV5-4 and TRBJ2-4, is ETGVTQSPTHLIKTRGQQVTLRCSSQSGHNTVSWYQQALGQGPQFIFQYYREEENGRGNFPPRFSGLQFPNYSSELNVNALELDDSALYLCASSSKTGKDIQYFGAGTRLSVL.

This chain uses TRBV19 with TRBJ1-5; no clear D. This CDR3 contains 16 residues. Trimming stripped 5 bases from V and 7 bases from J, with 21 bases between. Germline V gene lookup returns CDR1 LNHDA and CDR2 SQIVND (reference sequence). The CDR3: CASSLTGLGSGQPQHF. The DNA for the CDR3 is TGTGCCAGTAGTCTCACGGGATTGGGTTCTGGGCAGCCCCAGCATTTT.

This chain links TRBV15 with TRBJ1-2; 7 bases line up with TRBD1. CDR1 is LNHNV, CDR2 YYDKDF, per germline (reference sequence). With 2 bases clipped from V and 4 bases from J, the junction kept 7 bases outside the gene matches. The CDR3 consists of 15 residues. The chain's CDR3 is CATSRTGEGRYGYTF. Written as DNA, the CDR3 is TGTGCCACCAGCAGAACAGGGGAGGGTCGCTATGGCTACACCTTC.

On this clone: The sample has other DNA sequences that encode this CDR3 too. The rearrangement joins TRBV7-9 to TRBJ1-4; tentatively, D is TRBD1 (6 bases). Trimming cost V 3 bases and J 8 bases, with 10 bases left between them. Germline V lookup: CDR1 SEHNR, CDR2 FQNEAQ (reference sequence). The CDR3 is 13 residues long. CDR3 amino acids: CASSLGQGEKLFF. CDR3 in DNA: TGTGCCAGCAGCTTGGGCCAGGGGGAAAAACTGTTTTTT.

The V call is TRBV6-1, the J call TRBJ1-2, with D maybe TRBD1 (6 bases). The CDR3 extends over 13 amino acids. CDR1 MNHNS and CDR2 SASEGT come from the germline V gene. V lost 4 bases and J lost 4, with 10 bases in between. The CDR3 reads CASSGRTAYGYTF. The CDR3 region has the DNA TGTGCCAGCAGTGGCCGGACAGCCTATGGCTACACCTTC.

The rearrangement joins TRBV6-4 to TRBJ1-1; a weak D match, TRBD1 (6 bases). Germline V gene data show CDR1 as MRHNA and CDR2 as SNTAGT. With 0 bases removed from V and 4 bases from J, the gap between germline ends came to 9 bases. This CDR3 is built from 14 residues. The CDR3 loop is CASSDSSRGTEAFF. The CDR3 DNA reads TGTGCCAGCAGTGACTCGAGCAGGGGCACTGAAGCTTTCTTT.

V is TRBV5-4 and J is TRBJ2-7; D call uncertain. The germline CDR1 and CDR2 sequences are SGHNT and YYREEE (reference sequence). The CDR3 loop spans 15 amino acids. Trimming stripped 0 bases from V and 0 bases from J, with 10 bases between. CDR3 sequence: CASSLGLGSSYEQYF. Written as DNA, the CDR3 is TGTGCCAGCAGCTTGGGACTGGGAAGCTCCTACGAGCAGTACTTC.

The rearrangement links TRBV7-8 to TRBJ1-1; 11 bases fit TRBD1. The CDR3 is made up of 15 amino acids. Losses at the gene ends were 5 bases for V and 4 bases for J; bases not matched to a gene: 6. CDR1 and CDR2 from the germline V gene are SGHVS and FQNEAQ. CDR3 amino acids: CASSTRGTGGTEAFF. CDR3 bases: TGTGCCAGCAGCACAAGGGGGACAGGGGGCACTGAAGCTTTCTTT.

The rearrangement links TRBV6-6 to TRBJ2-1, with 10 bases matching TRBD1. V shed 6 bases, J shed 9 bases, and the junction held 11 bases outside the gene matches. This CDR3 region has 15 residues. Germline lookup yields CDR1 MNHNY and CDR2 SVGAGI (reference sequence). The CDR3 region has the DNA TGTGCCAGCAGCCCTAGACAGGGGGCTTCTACTGAGCAGTTCTTC. The encoded protein is CASSPRQGASTEQFF.

This clone appeared once. The chain employs TRBV4-3 and TRBJ1-1, with 8 bases identical to TRBD1. This CDR3 region has 15 residues. Germline CDR1 reads LGHNA; CDR2 reads YSLEER. The V segment lost 2 bases and the J segment 4 bases; nucleotides outside the gene matches: 6. The DNA for the CDR3 is TGCGCCAGCAGCCAACTGGACAGGGTGGGCACTGAAGCTTTCTTT. Its protein is CASSQLDRVGTEAFF.

V and J are TRBV6-5 and TRBJ1-2, with TRBD1 matching 7 bases. The trim removed 6 bases at V and 4 bases at J, leaving 8 bases unmatched. The CDR3 has 14 residues. The V gene's germline CDR1 is MNHEY and CDR2 SVGAGI. CDR3 nucleotides: TGTGCCAGCAGGAGCGCCGACAGGGTCTATGGCTACACCTTC. It is translated as CASRSADRVYGYTF.